This T cell receptor beta chain was identified during a study of patients and donors after allogeneic stem cell transplantation. TCRdb reanalysed the RT-PCR reads using MiXCR and keeps one entry per CDR3 protein. Found here are roughly 200,000 distinct CDR3 sequences, over 30% of them singletons; the top ten hold more than 9%. The CDR3 has 16 residues. Looked up from germline, CDR1 is SGHRS and CDR2 is YFSETQ. Trimming pared 0 bases from V and 2 bases from J, leaving 13 bases between. This clonotype has only a few counts. Input material: blood, either unsorted or a sorted T cell fraction (not recorded which). V and J are TRBV5-1 and TRBJ2-3; D is ambiguous. The TCR originated in a human donor who was either an allogeneic HSCT recipient or a stem cell or donor lymphocyte infusion donor (not recorded which). It is not recorded whose cells these are; they may come from a transplant donor. CDR3 DNA: TGCGCCAGCAGCTTGGGGCTTCAGCATAACACAGATACGCAGTATTTT. It translates to CASSLGLQHNTDTQYF.